The 15 T cell receptor beta chains given below trace back to one sample, sequenced in a study of blood T cell repertoires in COVID-19 (dated by TCRdb to the early 2020s). Libraries were constructed by the immunoSEQ multiplex PCR assay. Sourced from immuneACCESS, this table was stored by TCRdb with only in-frame sequences that have V and J called. A share of the clones is absent; for the studies checked, an unresolved V gene accounts for under half, and the remainder has no known explanation. The sample data list more than 60,000 clones, and 88% of these were observed just once. Approximately 45% of the sample lies in the top ten. Input material: peripheral blood. The receptors shown here come from a woman aged 60-75 years with COVID-19, enrolled during active disease.

The V call is TRBV28, the J call TRBJ1-6, with TRBD1 matching over 9 bases. In germline, CDR1 is MDHEN, CDR2 SYDVKM. This CDR3 comprises 13 residues. The junction had 1 base not matched to a gene; V was cut back by 5 bases and J by 8 bases. The CDR3 sequence: CASSRDRDSPLHF. CDR3 in DNA: TGTGCCAGCAGTAGGGACAGGGATTCACCCCTCCACTTT. Full variable domain (outside the CDR3, taken from reference TRBV28 and TRBJ1-6): DVKVTQSSRYLVKRTGEKVFLECVQDMDHENMFWYRQDPGLGLRLIYFSYDVKMKEKGDIPEGYSVSREKKERFSLILESASTNQTSMYLCASSRDRDSPLHFGNGTRLTVT.

The rearrangement joins TRBV9 to TRBJ1-1, with 10 bases that match TRBD1. The trim removed 0 bases at V and 5 bases at J, leaving 7 bases unmatched. Germline V gives CDR1 SGDLS, CDR2 YYNGEE. This CDR3 has 16 residues. The DNA of the CDR3 is TGTGCCAGCAGCGTAGTGGGACAGGGGTCGCTAACTGAAGCTTTCTTT. Translating gives CASSVVGQGSLTEAFF. Drawing the rest from reference TRBV9 and TRBJ1-1, the complete variable domain is DSGVTQTPKHLITATGQRVTLRCSPRSGDLSVYWYQQSLDQGLQFLIQYYNGEERAKGNILERFSAQQFPDLHSELNLSSLELGDSALYFCASSVVGQGSLTEAFFGQGTRLTVV.

This chain connects TRBV12-3 or TRBV12-4 to TRBJ1-1; 7 bases fit TRBD1. This CDR3 spans 13 amino acids. The V gene end was trimmed by 9 bases and the J gene end by 0 bases; junction bases not matched to a gene: 4. DNA of the CDR3: TGTGCCAGTAAGGGACAGATGAACACTGAAGCTTTCTTT. Residues: CASKGQMNTEAFF.

The chain is built from TRBV28 and TRBJ1-1; D remains ambiguous. The germline V gene has CDR1 MDHEN and CDR2 SYDVKM. The CDR3 totals 12 residues. V was trimmed by 5 bases and J by 6 bases, leaving 10 bases between them. CDR3 bases: TGTGCCAGCAGTACACTAGGCCCTGAAGCTTTCTTT. Its translation is CASSTLGPEAFF.

This rearrangement joins TRBV28 to TRBJ1-1, with TRBD1 identical over 8 bases. From germline, CDR1 is MDHEN and CDR2 SYDVKM. V was pared by 3 bases and J by 8 bases, with 8 bases of the junction left unmatched. This CDR3 has 14 residues. This chain's CDR3 is CASSFQGAAGEAFF. CDR3 sequence (DNA): TGTGCCAGCAGTTTCCAGGGGGCTGCAGGCGAAGCTTTCTTT.

The chain couples TRBV10-3 to TRBJ1-2; the match to TRBD1 covers 7 bases. Per the germline V gene, CDR1 is ENHRY and CDR2 is SYGVKD. This CDR3 spans 16 amino acids. The V segment lost 5 bases and the J segment 1 base; nucleotides outside the gene matches: 10. In nucleotides, the CDR3 is TGTGCCATCAGTAGAATCAACCGGGACAGTAACTATGGCTACACCTTC. Translating gives CAISRINRDSNYGYTF.

The V gene is TRBV7-8, the J gene TRBJ1-4, with TRBD1 identical over 9 bases. The CDR3 covers 14 residues. J was trimmed by 6 bases and V by 5 bases; bases with no gene match: 4. Germline V gene sequence: CDR1 SGHVS, CDR2 FQNEAQ. CDR3: CASSHRGPDEKLFF. As DNA, the CDR3 is TGTGCCAGCAGCCACAGGGGGCCGGATGAAAAACTGTTTTTT.

The chain combines TRBV11-3 with TRBJ1-4; 10 bases fit TRBD1. V lost 4 bases to trimming and J lost 5 bases; unmatched junction nucleotides: 7. There are 16 residues in the CDR3. Germline CDR1 SGHNT, CDR2 YENEEA. The CDR3, as DNA: TGTGCCAGCAGCTCACTTCGGACAGGGGGGAATGAAAAACTGTTTTTT. Amino acid sequence: CASSSLRTGGNEKLFF.

The CDR3 spells CASSSLNQPQHF. CDR3 in DNA: TGTGCCAGCAGCTCTCTTAATCAGCCCCAGCATTTT. The genes are TRBV11-2 and TRBJ1-5, with unresolved D. In germline, CDR1 is SGHAT, CDR2 FQNNGV. Trimming removed 4 bases at V and 4 bases at J, with 5 bases between. This CDR3 has 12 amino acids.

Note on this clone: Other DNA sequences of this sample code for an identical CDR3. The chain links TRBV4-3 to TRBJ2-2; TRBD1 might be the D (6 bases). The V gene's germline CDR1 is LGHNA and CDR2 YSLEER. This CDR3 contains 15 residues. V was pared by 0 bases and J by 4 bases, with 9 bases between. The CDR3 sequence is CASSQDQGSTGELFF. Written as DNA, the CDR3 is TGCGCCAGCAGCCAAGATCAGGGGAGCACCGGGGAGCTGTTTTTT.

V and J are TRBV9 and TRBJ1-6; D unclear. The CDR3 length is 13 residues. CDR1 and CDR2 from the germline V gene are SGDLS and YYNGEE. V was pared by 0 bases and J by 8 bases, with 6 bases between. The CDR3 DNA follows: TGTGCCAGCAGCGTAGTTAGCGATTCACCCCTCCACTTT. As protein: CASSVVSDSPLHF.

The CDR3 DNA reads as TGTGCCAGCAGCAAATTCAGCGGGAGGTCCCTCAATGAGCAGTTCTTC. This gives the protein CASSKFSGRSLNEQFF. This sequence joins TRBV21-1 and TRBJ2-1; TRBD2 was called by the table and not checked on the DNA. TRBV21-1 is an annotated pseudogene. CDR3 size: 16 residues.

The chain has TRBV5-5 and TRBJ2-5, with D possibly being TRBD1 (6 bases). Trimming left V 0 bases short and J 1 base short, with 13 bases between. The germline V gene encodes CDR1 SGHKS and CDR2 YYEKEE (reference sequence). The CDR3 consists of 16 residues. The DNA for the CDR3 is TGTGCCAGCAGCTTGGCGGCAGGGGCCTTCCAAGAGACCCAGTACTTC. It is translated as CASSLAAGAFQETQYF.

V and J are TRBV28 and TRBJ1-5, with 10 positions matching TRBD1. The CDR3 consists of 14 residues. Losses at the gene ends were 3 bases for V and 7 bases for J; bases not matched to a gene: 3. Germline V lookup: CDR1 MDHEN, CDR2 SYDVKM. CDR3 in amino acids: CASSFRDRGQPQHF. The CDR3 DNA is TGTGCCAGCAGTTTCCGGGACAGGGGCCAGCCCCAGCATTTT.

The chain links TRBV24-1 to TRBJ2-5; D gene ambiguous. The V gene lost 0 bases and the J gene lost 3 bases, with 16 bases spanning the gap. CDR3 length: 17 residues. Germline assignment: CDR1 KGHDR and CDR2 SFDVKD. CDR3 region: CATSDLRSGQVKETQYF. CDR3 bases: TGTGCCACCAGTGATTTGCGCTCTGGGCAGGTAAAAGAGACCCAGTACTTC.